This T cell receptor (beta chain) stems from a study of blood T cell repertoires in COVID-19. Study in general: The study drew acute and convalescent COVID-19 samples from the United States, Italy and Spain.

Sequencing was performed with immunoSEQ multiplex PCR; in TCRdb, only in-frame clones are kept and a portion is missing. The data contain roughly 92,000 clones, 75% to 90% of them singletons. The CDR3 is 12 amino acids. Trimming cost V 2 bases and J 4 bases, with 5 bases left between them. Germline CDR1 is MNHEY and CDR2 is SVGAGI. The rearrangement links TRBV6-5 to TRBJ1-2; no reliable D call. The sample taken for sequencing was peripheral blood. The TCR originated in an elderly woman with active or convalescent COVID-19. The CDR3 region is CASSYGRYGYTF. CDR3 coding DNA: TGTGCCAGCAGTTACGGCCGCTATGGCTACACCTTC.